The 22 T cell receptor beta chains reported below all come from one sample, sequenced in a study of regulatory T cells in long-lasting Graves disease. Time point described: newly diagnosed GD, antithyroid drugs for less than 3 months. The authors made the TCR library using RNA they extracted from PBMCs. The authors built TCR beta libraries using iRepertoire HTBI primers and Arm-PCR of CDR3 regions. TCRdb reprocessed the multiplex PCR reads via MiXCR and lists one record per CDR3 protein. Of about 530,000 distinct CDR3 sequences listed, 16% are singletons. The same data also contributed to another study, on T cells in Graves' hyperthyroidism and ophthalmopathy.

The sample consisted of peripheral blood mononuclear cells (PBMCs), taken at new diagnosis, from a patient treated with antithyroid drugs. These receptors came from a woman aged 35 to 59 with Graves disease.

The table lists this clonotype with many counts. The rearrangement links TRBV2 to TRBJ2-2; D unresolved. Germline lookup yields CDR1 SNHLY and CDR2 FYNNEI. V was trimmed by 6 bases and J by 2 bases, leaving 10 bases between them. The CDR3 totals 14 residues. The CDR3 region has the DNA TGTGCCAGCAGCGTCGGCCAAAACACCGGGGAGCTGTTTTTT. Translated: CASSVGQNTGELFF. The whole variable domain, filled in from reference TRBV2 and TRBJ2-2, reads EPEVTQTPSHQVTQMGQEVILRCVPISNHLYFYWYRQILGQKVEFLVSFYNNEISEKSEIFDDQFSVERPDGSNFTLKIRSTKLEDSAMYFCASSVGQNTGELFFGEGSRLTVL.

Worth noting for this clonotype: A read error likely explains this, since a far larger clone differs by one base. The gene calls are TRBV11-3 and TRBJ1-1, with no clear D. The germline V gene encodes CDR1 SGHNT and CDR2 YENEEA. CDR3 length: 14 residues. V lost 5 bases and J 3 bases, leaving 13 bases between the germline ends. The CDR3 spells CASSPRPLHTEAFF. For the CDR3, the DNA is TGTGCCAGCAGCCCCCGACCCCTGCACACTGAAGCTTTCTTT.

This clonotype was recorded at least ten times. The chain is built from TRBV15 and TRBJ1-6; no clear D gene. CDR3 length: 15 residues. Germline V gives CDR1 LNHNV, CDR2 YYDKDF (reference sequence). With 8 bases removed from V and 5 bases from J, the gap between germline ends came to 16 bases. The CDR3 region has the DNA TGTGCCACCCGAAGGGAACAGATTAATAATTCACCCCTCCACTTT. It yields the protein CATRREQINNSPLHF.

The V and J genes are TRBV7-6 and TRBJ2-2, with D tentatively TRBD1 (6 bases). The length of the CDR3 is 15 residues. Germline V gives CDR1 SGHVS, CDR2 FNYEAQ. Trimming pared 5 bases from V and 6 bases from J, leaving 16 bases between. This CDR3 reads CASSPDSFRAGELFF. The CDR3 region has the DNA TGTGCCAGCAGCCCGGACAGTTTTAGGGCCGGGGAGCTGTTTTTT.

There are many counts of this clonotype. In DNA, the CDR3 is TGCAGTGCTAGAGTCGGTGGCAGCGGGGGTCCCACAGATACGCAGTATTTT. It translates to CSARVGGSGGPTDTQYF. The V call is TRBV20-1, the J call TRBJ2-3; 8 bases agree with TRBD2. CDR1 is DFQATT, CDR2 SNEGSKA, per germline (reference sequence). Losses at the gene ends were 1 base for V and 2 bases for J; bases not matched to a gene: 11. This CDR3 has 17 amino acids.

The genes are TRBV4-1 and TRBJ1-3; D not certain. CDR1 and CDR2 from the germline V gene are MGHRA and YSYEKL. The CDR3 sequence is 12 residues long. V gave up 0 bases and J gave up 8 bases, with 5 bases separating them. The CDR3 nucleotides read TGCGCCAGCAGCCAAGACGTAGACACCATATATTTT. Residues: CASSQDVDTIYF.

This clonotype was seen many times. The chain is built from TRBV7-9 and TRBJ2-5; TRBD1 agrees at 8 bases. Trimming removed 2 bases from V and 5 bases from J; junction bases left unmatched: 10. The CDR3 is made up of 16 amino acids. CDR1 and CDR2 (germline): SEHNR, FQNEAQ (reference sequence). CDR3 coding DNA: TGTGCCAGCAGCTTAACGTCCTGGACAGGGCGGGAGACCCAGTACTTC. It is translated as CASSLTSWTGRETQYF.

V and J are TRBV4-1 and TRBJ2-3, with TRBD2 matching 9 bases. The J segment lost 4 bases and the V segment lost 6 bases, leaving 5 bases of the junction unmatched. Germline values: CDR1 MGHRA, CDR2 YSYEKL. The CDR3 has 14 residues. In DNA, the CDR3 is TGCGCCAGCAGTATAGCGGGGGTTTCAGATACGCAGTATTTT. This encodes CASSIAGVSDTQYF.

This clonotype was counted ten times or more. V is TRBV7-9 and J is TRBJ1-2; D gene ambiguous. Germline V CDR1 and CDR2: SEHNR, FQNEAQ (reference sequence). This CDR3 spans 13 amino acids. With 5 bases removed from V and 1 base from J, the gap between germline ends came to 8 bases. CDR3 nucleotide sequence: TGTGCCAGCAGCCCGACCTATAACTATGGCTACACCTTC. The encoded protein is CASSPTYNYGYTF.

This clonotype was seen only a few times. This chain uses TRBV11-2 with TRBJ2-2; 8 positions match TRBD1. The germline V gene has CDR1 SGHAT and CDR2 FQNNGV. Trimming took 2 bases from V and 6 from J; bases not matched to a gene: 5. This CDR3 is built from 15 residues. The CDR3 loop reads CASSLTGQVAGELFF. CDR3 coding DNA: TGTGCCAGCAGCTTAACGGGACAGGTCGCCGGGGAGCTGTTTTTT.

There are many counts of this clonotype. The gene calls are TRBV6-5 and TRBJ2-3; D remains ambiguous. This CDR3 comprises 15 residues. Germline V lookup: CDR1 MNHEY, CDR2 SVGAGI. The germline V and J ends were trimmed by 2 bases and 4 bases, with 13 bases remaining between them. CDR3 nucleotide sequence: TGTGCCAGCAGTTACGAGATCGGTCGGGCAGATACGCAGTATTTT. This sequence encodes CASSYEIGRADTQYF.

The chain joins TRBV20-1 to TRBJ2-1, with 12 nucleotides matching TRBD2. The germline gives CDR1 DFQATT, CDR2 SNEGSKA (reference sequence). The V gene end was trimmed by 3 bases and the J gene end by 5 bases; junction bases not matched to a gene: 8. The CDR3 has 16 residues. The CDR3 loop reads CSASSASGGANNEQFF. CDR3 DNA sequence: TGCAGTGCTAGTAGTGCTAGCGGGGGGGCAAACAATGAGCAGTTCTTC.

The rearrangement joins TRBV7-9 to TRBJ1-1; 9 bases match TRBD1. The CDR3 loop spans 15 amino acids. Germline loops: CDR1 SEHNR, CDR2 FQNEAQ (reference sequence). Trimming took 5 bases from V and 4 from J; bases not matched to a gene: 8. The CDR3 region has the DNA TGTGCCAGCAGCATACAGGGGGCTCTGGGCACTGAAGCTTTCTTT. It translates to CASSIQGALGTEAFF.

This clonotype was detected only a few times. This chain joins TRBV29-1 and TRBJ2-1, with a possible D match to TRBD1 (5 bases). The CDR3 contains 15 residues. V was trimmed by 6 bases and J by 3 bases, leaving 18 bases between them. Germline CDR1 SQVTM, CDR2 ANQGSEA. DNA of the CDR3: TGCAGCGTGGGAATTGGGGCCGCGCTCTACAATGAGCAGTTCTTC. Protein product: CSVGIGAALYNEQFF.

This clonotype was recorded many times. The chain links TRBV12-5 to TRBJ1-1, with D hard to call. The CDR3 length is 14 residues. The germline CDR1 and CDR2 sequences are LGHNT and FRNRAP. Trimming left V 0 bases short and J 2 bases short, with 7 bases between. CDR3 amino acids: CASGLVRPNTEAFF. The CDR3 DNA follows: TGTGCTAGTGGTTTGGTAAGGCCCAACACTGAAGCTTTCTTT. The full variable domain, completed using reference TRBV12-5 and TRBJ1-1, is DARVTQTPRHKVTEMGQEVTMRCQPILGHNTVFWYRQTMMQGLELLAYFRNRAPLDDSGMPKDRFSAEMPDATLATLKIQPSEPRDSAVYFCASGLVRPNTEAFFGQGTRLTVV.

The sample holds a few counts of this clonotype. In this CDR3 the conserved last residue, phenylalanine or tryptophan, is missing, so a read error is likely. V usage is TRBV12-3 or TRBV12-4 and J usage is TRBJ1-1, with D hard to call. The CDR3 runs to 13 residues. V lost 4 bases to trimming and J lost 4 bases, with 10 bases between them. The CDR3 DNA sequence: TGTGCCAGCAGTTCCCTGTTACCCACTGAAGCTTTCTCT. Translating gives CASSSLLPTEAFS.

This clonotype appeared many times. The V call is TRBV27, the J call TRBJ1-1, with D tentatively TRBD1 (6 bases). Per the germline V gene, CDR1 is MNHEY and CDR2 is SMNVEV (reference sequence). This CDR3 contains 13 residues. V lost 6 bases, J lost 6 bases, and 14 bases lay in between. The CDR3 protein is CASRPDRIAEAFF. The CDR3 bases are TGTGCCAGCAGGCCCGACAGGATCGCTGAAGCTTTCTTT.

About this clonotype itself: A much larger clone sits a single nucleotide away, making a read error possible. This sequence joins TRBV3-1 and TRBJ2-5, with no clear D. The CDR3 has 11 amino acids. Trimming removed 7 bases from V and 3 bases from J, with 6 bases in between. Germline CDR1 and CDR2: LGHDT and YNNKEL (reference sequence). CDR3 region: CASMMEETQYF. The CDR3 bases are TGTGCCAGCATGATGGAAGAGACCCAGTACTTC.

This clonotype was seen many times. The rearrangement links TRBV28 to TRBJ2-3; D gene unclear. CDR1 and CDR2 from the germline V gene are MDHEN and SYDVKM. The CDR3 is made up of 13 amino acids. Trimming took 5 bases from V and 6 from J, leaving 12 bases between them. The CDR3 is CASSPTDGDTQYF. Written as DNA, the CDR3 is TGTGCCAGCAGTCCGACCGATGGGGATACGCAGTATTTT.

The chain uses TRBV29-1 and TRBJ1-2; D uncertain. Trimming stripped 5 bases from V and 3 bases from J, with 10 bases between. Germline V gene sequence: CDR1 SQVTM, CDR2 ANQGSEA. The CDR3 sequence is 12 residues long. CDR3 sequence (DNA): TGCAGCGTTAATAGCGGTGACTATGGCTACACCTTC. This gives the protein CSVNSGDYGYTF. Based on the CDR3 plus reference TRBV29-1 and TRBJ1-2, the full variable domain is SAVISQKPSRDICQRGTSLTIQCQVDSQVTMMFWYRQQPGQSLTLIATANQGSEATYESGFVIDKFPISRPNLTFSTLTVSNMSPEDSSIYLCSVNSGDYGYTFGSGTRLTVV.

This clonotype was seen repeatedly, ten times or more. CDR3 sequence reads: CASSLVQGSNEKLFF. CDR3 bases: TGTGCCAGCAGTTTGGTACAGGGATCTAATGAAAAACTGTTTTTT. This sequence joins TRBV12-3 or TRBV12-4 and TRBJ1-4, with D possibly TRBD1 on 6 matching bases. The CDR3 length is 15 residues. The V end was cut by 3 bases, the J end by 3 bases, with 11 bases between.

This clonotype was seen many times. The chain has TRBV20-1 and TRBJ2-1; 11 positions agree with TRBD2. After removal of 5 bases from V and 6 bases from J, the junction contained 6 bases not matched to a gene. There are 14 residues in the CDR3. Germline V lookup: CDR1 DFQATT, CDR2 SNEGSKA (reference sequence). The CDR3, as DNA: TGCAGTGCTCTAGCGGGGGGTCGGACCAATGAGCAGTTCTTC. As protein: CSALAGGRTNEQFF.